Following are 19 T cell receptor beta chains from one sample sequenced in a study of blood T cell repertoires in COVID-19. Profiled with immunoSEQ multiplex PCR; TCRdb holds only in-frame clones, not every one. The data hold some 58,000 clones, with 90% observed a single time. The sequenced material came from peripheral blood. The receptors were sampled from a man in his forties or fifties with acute or convalescent COVID-19.

The genes are TRBV5-1 and TRBJ2-1; weak D call: TRBD2 (5 bases). The germline gives CDR1 SGHRS, CDR2 YFSETQ. The CDR3 sequence is 12 residues long. The V gene lost 4 bases and the J gene lost 7 bases, with 9 bases spanning the gap. For the CDR3, the DNA is TGCGCCAGCAGCCGGGATAGAAATGAGCAGTTCTTC. Protein sequence: CASSRDRNEQFF.

This sequence joins TRBV5-4 and TRBJ2-7; tentative D call: TRBD1 (6 bases). V lost 5 bases and J 1 base, leaving 10 bases between the germline ends. This CDR3 spans 13 amino acids. CDR1 and CDR2 (germline): SGHNT, YYREEE (reference sequence). The DNA for the CDR3 is TGTGCCAGCAGTCCCCAGGGGTCCTACGAGCAGTACTTC. It encodes CASSPQGSYEQYF. The complete variable domain, with remaining parts taken from reference TRBV5-4 and TRBJ2-7, reads ETGVTQSPTHLIKTRGQQVTLRCSSQSGHNTVSWYQQALGQGPQFIFQYYREEENGRGNFPPRFSGLQFPNYSSELNVNALELDDSALYLCASSPQGSYEQYFGPGTRLTVT.

This clone was counted once. The chain couples TRBV4-2 to TRBJ2-2, with D perhaps TRBD1 (5 bases). The length of the CDR3 is 13 residues. Germline CDR1 reads LGHNA; CDR2 reads YNFKEQ. V was clipped by 6 bases and J by 3 bases, with 8 bases between them. For the CDR3, the DNA is TGTGCCAGCAGTCCCAGGGACACCGGGGAGCTGTTTTTT. Its protein product is CASSPRDTGELFF.

This clone was recorded a few times. The chain couples TRBV24-1 to TRBJ2-1; 10 nucleotides line up with TRBD2. The trim removed 4 bases at V and 7 bases at J, leaving 9 bases unmatched. CDR3 length equals 16 residues. Germline loops: CDR1 KGHDR, CDR2 SFDVKD. CDR3 sequence reads: CATSDPLAGTGNEQFF. The CDR3, as DNA: TGTGCCACCAGTGACCCACTAGCGGGAACGGGGAATGAGCAGTTCTTC.

V gene TRBV7-8 combines with J gene TRBJ1-5, with TRBD1 matching 7 bases. In germline, CDR1 is SGHVS, CDR2 FQNEAQ. J was trimmed by 3 bases and V by 3 bases; bases with no gene match: 8. The CDR3 spans 16 residues. The CDR3 sequence is CASSLGTGVDNQPQHF. The CDR3 region has the DNA TGTGCCAGCAGCTTGGGTACAGGGGTGGACAATCAGCCCCAGCATTTT.

This clone appeared once. The chain carries TRBV30 and TRBJ2-3; 13 bases fit TRBD2. Germline CDR1 and CDR2: GTSNPN and SVGIG (reference sequence). The CDR3 covers 17 residues. Germline trimming cut 4 bases from V and 4 bases from J; bases unmatched to any gene: 11. The CDR3 sequence: CAWTQGLAGERSDTQYF. CDR3 DNA: TGTGCCTGGACCCAAGGACTAGCGGGAGAACGATCAGATACGCAGTATTTT.

This chain links TRBV5-1 with TRBJ2-7; 12 bases line up with TRBD2. J was trimmed by 4 bases and V by 0 bases; bases with no gene match: 14. This CDR3 has 19 amino acids. The germline V gene has CDR1 SGHRS and CDR2 YFSETQ. Here the CDR3 DNA reads TGCGCCAGCAGCTTGGCAGGGGGACTAGCGGGCCGGAGGTCGTACGAGCAGTACTTC. Amino acids: CASSLAGGLAGRRSYEQYF.

This clone was seen once. This rearrangement joins TRBV7-9 to TRBJ1-2, with D possibly TRBD1 on 6 matching bases. V was cut by 0 bases and J by 4 bases, with 9 bases left in between. This CDR3 is built from 14 residues. Per germline, CDR1 SEHNR and CDR2 FQNEAQ (reference sequence). The CDR3 spells CASSLALGGYGYTF. In DNA form, the CDR3 reads TGTGCCAGCAGCTTAGCCCTAGGGGGCTATGGCTACACCTTC. Supplemented by reference TRBV7-9 and TRBJ1-2, the full variable domain reads DTGVSQNPRHKITKRGQNVTFRCDPISEHNRLYWYRQTLGQGPEFLTYFQNEAQLEKSRLLSDRFSAERPKGSFSTLEIQRTEQGDSAMYLCASSLALGGYGYTFGSGTRLTVV.

The V and J genes are TRBV2 and TRBJ2-5; D possibly corresponds to TRBD2 (6 bases). Germline CDR1 reads SNHLY; CDR2 reads FYNNEI. The CDR3 is 15 residues long. Trimming shortened V by 7 bases and J by 1 base, and 16 bases separated the two germline ends. The CDR3 here is CASNSGSGLQETQYF. CDR3 sequence (DNA): TGTGCCAGCAACAGCGGTAGCGGCCTCCAAGAGACCCAGTACTTC.

This rearrangement joins TRBV11-3 to TRBJ2-3, with D hard to call. From germline, CDR1 is SGHNT and CDR2 YENEEA. This CDR3 has 15 amino acids. Trimming took off 3 bases at V and 0 bases at J, with 10 bases between the two ends. CDR3 loop: CASSFRGVSTDTQYF. CDR3 in DNA: TGTGCCAGCAGCTTCCGAGGAGTCAGCACAGATACGCAGTATTTT.

The chain carries TRBV18 and TRBJ2-1; 8 bases map to TRBD2. The V gene's germline CDR1 is KGHSH and CDR2 LQKENI. The CDR3 totals 12 residues. CDR3 DNA: TGTGCGGCGGGAGGTACCTACAATGAGCAGTTCTTC. Its translation is CAAGGTYNEQFF.

The genes are TRBV7-9 and TRBJ1-6; 8 nucleotides line up with TRBD1. CDR1 is SEHNR and CDR2 is FQNEAQ in the germline V gene (reference sequence). The CDR3 has 15 residues. V gave up 5 bases and J gave up 10 bases; unmatched junction bases: 10. The CDR3 sequence: CASSLPRTGPSPLHF. The CDR3 region has the DNA TGTGCCAGCAGCCTCCCAAGGACAGGGCCATCACCCCTCCACTTT. Variable domain in full (rest from reference TRBV7-9 and TRBJ1-6): DTGVSQNPRHKITKRGQNVTFRCDPISEHNRLYWYRQTLGQGPEFLTYFQNEAQLEKSRLLSDRFSAERPKGSFSTLEIQRTEQGDSAMYLCASSLPRTGPSPLHFGNGTRLTVT.

The chain links TRBV27 to TRBJ2-3, with D tentatively TRBD2 (6 bases). Germline values: CDR1 MNHEY, CDR2 SMNVEV (reference sequence). V was pared by 7 bases and J by 1 base, with 24 bases between. CDR3 length equals 18 residues. CDR3 nucleotide sequence: TGTGCCAGCAAAATAGCCTCAATCTCCCAGCGGGGCACAGATACGCAGTATTTT. Amino acids: CASKIASISQRGTDTQYF.

This chain links TRBV5-1 with TRBJ2-2; the match to TRBD1 covers 7 bases. Germline V gene sequence: CDR1 SGHRS, CDR2 YFSETQ. With V trimmed by 2 bases and J by 0 bases, 4 bases remained unmatched. There are 16 residues in the CDR3. This CDR3 is CASSFSGTANTGELFF. DNA of the CDR3: TGCGCCAGCAGCTTCTCCGGGACAGCGAACACCGGGGAGCTGTTTTTT.

The genes are TRBV7-6 and TRBJ2-5; possibly TRBD2 for D (6 bases). V was pared by 5 bases and J by 6 bases, with 16 bases between. Germline lookup yields CDR1 SGHVS and CDR2 FNYEAQ. This CDR3 comprises 14 residues. The CDR3 coding sequence is TGTGCCAGCAGCCCTTCGGGAGTTGGGAAGACCCAGTACTTC. Its translation is CASSPSGVGKTQYF. Supplemented by reference TRBV7-6 and TRBJ2-5, the full variable domain reads GAGVSQSPRYKVTKRGQDVALRCDPISGHVSLYWYRQALGQGPEFLTYFNYEAQQDKSGLPNDRFSAERPEGSISTLTIQRTEQRDSAMYRCASSPSGVGKTQYFGPGTRLLVL.

This chain uses TRBV27 with TRBJ2-3; 9 positions match TRBD1. The V and J ends lost 5 bases and 4 bases, in that order; junction bases with no gene match: 16. CDR1 is MNHEY, CDR2 SMNVEV, per germline (reference sequence). CDR3 length: 18 residues. In DNA form, the CDR3 reads TGTGCCAGCAGTCCGACCCCACAGGGGGCGCCAGGACCAGATACGCAGTATTTT. Residues: CASSPTPQGAPGPDTQYF.

This clone was seen just once. The chain employs TRBV7-3 and TRBJ1-1; D is undetermined. V was trimmed by 7 bases and J by 1 base, leaving 4 bases between them. Germline-derived CDR1 and CDR2 are SGHTA and FQGTGA. The length of the CDR3 is 11 residues. The CDR3 sequence: CASTKNTEAFF. Written as DNA, the CDR3 is TGTGCCAGCACAAAGAACACTGAAGCTTTCTTT.

The chain carries TRBV5-8 and TRBJ2-1, with D tentatively TRBD2 (6 bases). CDR3 length: 16 residues. V was cut by 4 bases and J by 0 bases, with 14 bases left in between. Germline V gene sequence: CDR1 SGHTS, CDR2 YDEGEE. The CDR3 nucleotides read TGTGCCAGCAGCCTGGGGACTTTGAGCTCCTACAATGAGCAGTTCTTC. Its protein product is CASSLGTLSSYNEQFF.

This clone was picked up one time. The V call is TRBV5-1, the J call TRBJ2-3; TRBD1 agrees at 8 bases. Germline-derived CDR1 and CDR2 are SGHRS and YFSETQ. The CDR3 is 14 amino acids. The ends lost 5 bases at V and 6 bases at J; junction bases unmatched: 8. In DNA form, the CDR3 reads TGCGCCAGCAGTTCCGGACAGGGTTTCGATACGCAGTATTTT. This gives the protein CASSSGQGFDTQYF.